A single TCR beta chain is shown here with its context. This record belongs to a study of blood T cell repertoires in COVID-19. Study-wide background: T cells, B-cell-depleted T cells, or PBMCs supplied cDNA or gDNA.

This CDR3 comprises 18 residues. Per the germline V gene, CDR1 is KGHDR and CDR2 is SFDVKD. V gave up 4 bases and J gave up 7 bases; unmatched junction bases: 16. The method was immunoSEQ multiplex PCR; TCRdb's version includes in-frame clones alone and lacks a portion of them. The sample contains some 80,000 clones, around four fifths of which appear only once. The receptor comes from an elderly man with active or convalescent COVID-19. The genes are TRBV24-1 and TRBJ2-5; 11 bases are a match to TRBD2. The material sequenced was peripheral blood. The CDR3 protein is CATSEGLAGGRGPTTQYF. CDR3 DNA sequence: TGTGCCACCAGTGAAGGGCTAGCGGGAGGAAGGGGCCCAACGACCCAGTACTTC.